The following is a TCR beta chain sequence with its context. For the second PCR, which ran for roughly 6 to 11 cycles, a sample-barcoded 5' primer and a J-beta primer mix were used. Per-sample output comprised a minimum of 2.5 million paired-end reads containing CDR3. Via MiXCR, TCRdb re-called the 5' RACE reads, giving one row per CDR3 protein. This table has 1.8 million or so distinct CDR3 sequences, about two fifths appearing once. The sample originates from a study of blood T cells in healthy people across ages. Donors were healthy Caucasian individuals from Russia aged about 6 to 95. Looked up from germline, CDR1 is SGHNT and CDR2 is YYREEE (reference sequence). CDR3 length equals 13 residues. V gave up 3 bases and J gave up 6 bases, with 11 bases separating them.

Sequenced: blood. The rearrangement links TRBV5-4 to TRBJ2-3; D remains unclear. The source is a human donor in good health. CDR3 sequence reads: CASSWERGDTQYF. CDR3 in DNA: TGTGCCAGCAGCTGGGAACGCGGCGATACGCAGTATTTT.